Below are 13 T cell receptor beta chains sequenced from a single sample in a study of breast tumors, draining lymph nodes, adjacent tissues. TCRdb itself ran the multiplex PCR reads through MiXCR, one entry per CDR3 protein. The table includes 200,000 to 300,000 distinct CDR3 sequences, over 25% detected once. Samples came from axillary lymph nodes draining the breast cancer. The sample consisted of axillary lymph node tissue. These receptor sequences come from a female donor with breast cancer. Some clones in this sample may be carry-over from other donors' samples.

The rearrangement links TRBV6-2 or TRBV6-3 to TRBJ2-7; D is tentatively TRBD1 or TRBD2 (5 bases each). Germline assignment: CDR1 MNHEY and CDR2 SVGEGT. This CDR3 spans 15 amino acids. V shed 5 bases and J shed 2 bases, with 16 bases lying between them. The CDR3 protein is CASSHRLVGAYEQYF. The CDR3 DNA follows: TGTGCCAGCAGTCACCGGTTAGTGGGGGCCTACGAGCAGTACTTC.

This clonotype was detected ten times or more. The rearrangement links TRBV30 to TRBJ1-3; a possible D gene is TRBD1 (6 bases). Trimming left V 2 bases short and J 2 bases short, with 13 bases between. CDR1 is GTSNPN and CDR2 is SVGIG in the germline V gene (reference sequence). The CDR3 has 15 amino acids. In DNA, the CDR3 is TGTGCCTGGAGTAAGGGGGAGCTAACTGGAAACACCATATATTTT. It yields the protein CAWSKGELTGNTIYF.

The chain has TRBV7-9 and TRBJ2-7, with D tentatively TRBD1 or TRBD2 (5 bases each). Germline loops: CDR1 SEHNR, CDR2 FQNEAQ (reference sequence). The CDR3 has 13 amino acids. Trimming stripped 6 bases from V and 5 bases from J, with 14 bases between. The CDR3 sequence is CASRPGTDDEQYF. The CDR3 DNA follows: TGTGCCAGCAGACCCGGGACCGATGACGAGCAGTACTTC. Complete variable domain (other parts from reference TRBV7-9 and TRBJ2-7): DTGVSQNPRHKITKRGQNVTFRCDPISEHNRLYWYRQTLGQGPEFLTYFQNEAQLEKSRLLSDRFSAERPKGSFSTLEIQRTEQGDSAMYLCASRPGTDDEQYFGPGTRLTVT.

The CDR3 loop reads CASSSAYEQFF. The CDR3 DNA reads TGTGCCAGCAGCTCCGCATACGAGCAGTTCTTC. The J gene is TRBJ2-7, the V gene TRBV5-4; unclear D gene. TRBJ2-1 matches the DNA end more closely, so the J call is doubtful. CDR1 and CDR2 (germline): SGHNT, YYREEE (reference sequence). The CDR3 covers 11 residues.

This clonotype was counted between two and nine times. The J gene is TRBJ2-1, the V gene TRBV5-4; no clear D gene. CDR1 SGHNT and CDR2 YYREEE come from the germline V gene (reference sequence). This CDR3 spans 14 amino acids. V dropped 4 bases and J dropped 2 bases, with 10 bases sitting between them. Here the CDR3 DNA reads TGTGCCAGCAGCAGCCCGCCGACCTACAATGAGCAGTTCTTC. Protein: CASSSPPTYNEQFF.

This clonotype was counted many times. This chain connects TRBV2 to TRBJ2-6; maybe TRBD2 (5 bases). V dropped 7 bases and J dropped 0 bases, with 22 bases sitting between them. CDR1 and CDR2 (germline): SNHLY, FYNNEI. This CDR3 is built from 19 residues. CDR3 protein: CASTPSGNPQSSGANVLTF. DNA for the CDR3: TGTGCCAGCACCCCCTCGGGGAACCCTCAGAGCTCTGGGGCCAACGTCCTGACTTTC.

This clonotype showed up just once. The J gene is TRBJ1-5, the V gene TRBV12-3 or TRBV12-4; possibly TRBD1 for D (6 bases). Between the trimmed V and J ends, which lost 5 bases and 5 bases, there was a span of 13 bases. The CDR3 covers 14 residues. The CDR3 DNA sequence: TGTGCCAGCAGTCCGGGACATAGGGATCAGCCCCAGCATTTT. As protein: CASSPGHRDQPQHF.

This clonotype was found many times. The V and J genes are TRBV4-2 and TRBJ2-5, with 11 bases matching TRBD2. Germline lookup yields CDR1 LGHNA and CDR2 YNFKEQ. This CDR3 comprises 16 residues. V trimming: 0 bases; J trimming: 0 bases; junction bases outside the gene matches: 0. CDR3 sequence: CASSQETSGNQETQYF. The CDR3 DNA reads TGTGCCAGCAGCCAAGAGACTAGCGGGAACCAAGAGACCCAGTACTTC.

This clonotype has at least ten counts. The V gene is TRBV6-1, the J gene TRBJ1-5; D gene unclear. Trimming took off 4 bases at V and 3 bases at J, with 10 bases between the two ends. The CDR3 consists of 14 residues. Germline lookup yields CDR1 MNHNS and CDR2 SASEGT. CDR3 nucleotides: TGTGCCAGCAGTGGAGGACGGATCAATCAGCCCCAGCATTTT. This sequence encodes CASSGGRINQPQHF.

The CDR3, as DNA: TGTGCCAGCGGACAGGCCTACGAGCAGTACTTC. Translating gives CASGQAYEQYF. The chain joins TRBV6-5 to TRBJ2-7, with 7 positions matching TRBD1. Germline CDR1 MNHEY, CDR2 SVGAGI. V shed 8 bases and J 2 bases; nucleotides not matched to a gene: 0. CDR3 size: 11 residues.

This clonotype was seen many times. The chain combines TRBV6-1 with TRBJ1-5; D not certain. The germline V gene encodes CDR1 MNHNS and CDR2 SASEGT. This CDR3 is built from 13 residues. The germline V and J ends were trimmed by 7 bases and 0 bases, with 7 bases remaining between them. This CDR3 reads CASKGISNQPQHF. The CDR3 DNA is TGTGCCAGCAAAGGGATTAGCAATCAGCCCCAGCATTTT.

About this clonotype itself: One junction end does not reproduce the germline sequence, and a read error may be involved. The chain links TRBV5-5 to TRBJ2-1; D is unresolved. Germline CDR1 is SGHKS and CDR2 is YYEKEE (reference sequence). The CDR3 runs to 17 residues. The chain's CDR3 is CASSFSALSSSYNEQLF. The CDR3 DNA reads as TGTGCCAGCAGCTTTTCCGCACTTTCGAGCTCCTACAATGAGCAGCTCTTC.

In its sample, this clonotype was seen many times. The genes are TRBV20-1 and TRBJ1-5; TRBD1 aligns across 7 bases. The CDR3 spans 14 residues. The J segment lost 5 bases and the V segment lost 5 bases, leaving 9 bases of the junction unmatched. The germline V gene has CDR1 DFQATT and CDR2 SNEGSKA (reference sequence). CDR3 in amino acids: CSALETGRDQPQHF. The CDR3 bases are TGCAGTGCTCTCGAGACAGGGAGGGATCAGCCCCAGCATTTT.